The clone carrying this T cell receptor (beta chain) was seen a handful of times. The data were taken from a study of blood T cell repertoires in COVID-19. In the study overall: Samples taken during acute and convalescent COVID-19 were collected in the United States, Italy and Spain.

CDR1 is MNHNS, CDR2 SASEGT, per germline. Trimming removed 3 bases from V and 0 bases from J, with 11 bases in between. This CDR3 region has 15 residues. Original analysis: Using reference gene primer amplification, nucleated cell counts were estimated. Profiling relied on immunoSEQ multiplex PCR, and the TCRdb table lists in-frame clones only, not all of them. V and J calls and clone size are given by that table; D and trimming were obtained from the DNA. The repertoire holds more than 40,000 clones, around nine tenths seen once, with 3.5% to 4.5% in the top ten. The sample comprised peripheral blood. The rearrangement uses TRBV6-1 and TRBJ1-1; TRBD1 might be the D (5 bases). This sequence originates from a man aged 55 to 69 with acute or convalescent COVID-19. Here the CDR3 reads CASSDQGSMNTEAFF. CDR3 nucleotides: TGTGCCAGCAGTGACCAGGGTTCCATGAACACTGAAGCTTTCTTT.